Each of the 10 T cell receptor beta chains below was sequenced from the same sample in a study of identical twins. TCRdb called the 5' RACE reads again in MiXCR, with one record for every CDR3 protein. The repertoire includes 200,000 to 300,000 distinct CDR3 sequences, roughly 12% of them detected once, and under 4.5% sits in the top ten. This sample was also put to use in a study of yellow fever vaccine responses in identical twins.

Material: memory (CD45RO+) T cells sorted from blood. Source of these receptors: a woman aged 18-35 years in good health.

The CDR3 is CASSDILLYEQYF. The CDR3 DNA reads TGTGCCAGCAGTGACATCCTCCTCTACGAGCAGTACTTC. The V gene is TRBV6-1, the J gene TRBJ2-7; D remains unclear. V was pared by 3 bases and J by 3 bases, with 9 bases between. CDR3 length: 13 amino acids. The V gene's germline CDR1 is MNHNS and CDR2 SASEGT.

This clonotype showed up just a few times. The V gene is TRBV19, the J gene TRBJ2-1, with TRBD2 matching 9 bases. Looked up from germline, CDR1 is LNHDA and CDR2 is SQIVND (reference sequence). This CDR3 has 15 amino acids. V lost 6 bases, J lost 8 bases, and 11 bases stayed unmatched. The CDR3 spells CASSTIAGEVHEQFF. DNA for the CDR3: TGTGCCAGTAGCACCATAGCGGGAGAGGTCCATGAGCAGTTCTTC.

The table lists this clonotype with a few counts. This rearrangement joins TRBV3-1 to TRBJ1-1; 8 bases agree with TRBD1. The CDR3 covers 15 residues. CDR1 is LGHDT and CDR2 is YNNKEL in the germline V gene (reference sequence). The V segment lost 5 bases and the J segment 2 bases; nucleotides outside the gene matches: 7. The CDR3 region is CASSGQGIGNTEAFF. The CDR3 DNA reads as TGTGCCAGCAGCGGACAGGGAATCGGTAACACTGAAGCTTTCTTT.

Many counts were recorded for this clonotype. V gene TRBV5-1 combines with J gene TRBJ2-2; D may be TRBD2 (5 bases). The V gene's germline CDR1 is SGHRS and CDR2 YFSETQ. Trimming pared 0 bases from V and 7 bases from J, leaving 16 bases between. This CDR3 has 16 amino acids. This chain's CDR3 is CASSLGASPIDGELFF. Written as DNA, the CDR3 is TGCGCCAGCAGCTTGGGTGCTAGCCCGATTGACGGGGAGCTGTTTTTT.

The chain is built from TRBV25-1 and TRBJ2-7; maybe TRBD1 (6 bases). This CDR3 is built from 14 residues. Between the trimmed V and J ends, which lost 5 bases and 3 bases, there was a span of 14 bases. Germline loops: CDR1 MGHDK, CDR2 SYGVNS. The CDR3 DNA reads TGTGCCAGCAGTCCCTCCGGGACACTCTACGAGCAGTACTTC. It is translated as CASSPSGTLYEQYF.

This clonotype occurred many times. The chain links TRBV7-9 to TRBJ1-1; no reliable D call. The CDR3 covers 13 residues. Trimming pared 2 bases from V and 6 bases from J, leaving 10 bases between. Germline CDR1 reads SEHNR; CDR2 reads FQNEAQ (reference sequence). This chain's CDR3 is CASSLSLGSEAFF. The DNA for the CDR3 is TGTGCCAGCAGCTTATCGTTGGGATCTGAAGCTTTCTTT.

There are a few counts of this clonotype. The genes are TRBV27 and TRBJ2-1, with a weak D call TRBD1 (5 bases). Germline V gives CDR1 MNHEY, CDR2 SMNVEV (reference sequence). The V end was cut by 5 bases, the J end by 0 bases, with 14 bases between. The CDR3 is 16 amino acids. The CDR3 here is CASSINRLRSYNEQFF. The CDR3 region has the DNA TGTGCCAGCAGTATCAACAGGCTCCGCTCCTACAATGAGCAGTTCTTC.

In its sample, this clonotype was seen a few times. V gene TRBV20-1 combines with J gene TRBJ2-5; D is uncertain. Germline CDR1 reads DFQATT; CDR2 reads SNEGSKA (reference sequence). Trimming shortened V by 6 bases and J by 2 bases, and 10 bases separated the two germline ends. The CDR3 sequence is 12 residues long. CDR3 sequence: CSAAPPQETQYF. CDR3 coding DNA: TGCAGTGCCGCCCCTCCACAAGAGACCCAGTACTTC.

This clonotype appeared a few times. The chain is built from TRBV19 and TRBJ1-2; D remains ambiguous. V was shortened by 6 bases and J by 2 bases, with 13 bases between the two germline ends. The CDR3 contains 14 residues. CDR1 LNHDA and CDR2 SQIVND come from the germline V gene (reference sequence). CDR3 nucleotides: TGTGCCAGTAGAAGTGGACTCTCGAACTATGGCTACACCTTC. This gives the protein CASRSGLSNYGYTF.

This clonotype was recorded at least ten times. This chain joins TRBV10-3 and TRBJ2-2; D is unclear. The CDR3 totals 14 residues. The V gene lost 2 bases and the J gene lost 5 bases, with 9 bases spanning the gap. Germline CDR1 ENHRY, CDR2 SYGVKD. The CDR3 bases are TGTGCCATCAGTGAGGCAATGGATACCGGGGAGCTGTTTTTT. This sequence encodes CAISEAMDTGELFF.